Reported below is one TCR beta chain. The antigen remains unidentified. The sample originates from a study of T cell repertoires in cytomegalovirus infection. Looking at the study overall: The public TCR beta signatures pointed to both CMV infection and matching HLA type. Study-wide results and caveats: Across the ex vivo response, the dominant clonotypes were HLA-C-restricted CMV-specific TCR beta clonotypes.

TCRdb processed the reads anew with MiXCR; each CDR3 protein has one entry. The table shows approximately 150,000 distinct CDR3 sequences, with 20% to 25% occurring only once. CDR1 is SGHAT and CDR2 is FQNNGV in the germline V gene. After removal of 5 bases from V and 2 bases from J, the junction contained 6 bases not matched to a gene. CDR3 length: 16 amino acids. Sequenced material: CD8+ T cells from cultured PBMCs, taken from culture after CMV antigen stimulation. V and J are TRBV11-2 and TRBJ1-2; TRBD1 matches 12 bases. The clonotype was recovered from a human donor in good health (CMV status not recorded). Some clones in this sample may be carry-over from other donors' samples. The CDR3: CASSPRGTGGNYGYTF. CDR3 nucleotide sequence: TGTGCCAGCAGCCCCCGTGGGACAGGGGGCAACTATGGCTACACCTTC.